These T cell receptor beta chains were read from a single sample in a study of early stage breast cancer tumors. Profiled with immunoSEQ multiplex PCR; TCRdb holds only in-frame clones, not every one. The data hold around 48,000 clones, with approximately 90% observed a single time. The sequenced sample was blood. These receptors originate from an older person with breast cancer. The CDR3 runs from the conserved cysteine through the conserved F or W. D genes are given only for firm matches. Rows may omit the clone size; those that give it use once, few, many or a size class.

>-|TRBV10-1|TRBJ2-3|-
CASSESRVGTQYF
TGCGCCAGCAGTGAGTCCAGGGTTGGTACGCAGTATTTT
>TRBD1|TRBV6-6|TRBJ2-3|-
CASRLRQGPSTDTQYF
TGTGCCAGCAGACTGCGACAGGGGCCTAGCACAGATACGCAGTATTTT
>TRBD2|TRBV7-7|TRBJ2-3|-
CASSRSGGTDTQYF
TGTGCCAGCAGCCGTAGCGGGGGCACAGATACGCAGTATTTT
>TRBD1|TRBV6-5|TRBJ1-2|-
CASSSGTGGGGYTF
TGTGCCAGCAGTTCCGGGACAGGGGGCGGTGGCTACACCTTC
>TRBD1|TRBV28|TRBJ1-2|-
CAVTTGGWGYTF
TGTGCTGTTACGACAGGGGGTTGGGGCTACACCTTC
>TRBD1|TRBV28|TRBJ1-2|-
CASSFLGTGNNYGYTF
TGTGCCAGCAGTTTCCTAGGGACAGGAAATAACTATGGCTACACCTTC
>TRBD1|TRBV5-1|TRBJ1-4|-
CASSWTRTGAKEKLFF
TGCGCCAGCAGCTGGACCCGGACAGGGGCAAAGGAAAAACTGTTTTTT
>TRBD2|TRBV2|TRBJ2-7|once
CASSREGRNEQYF
TGTGCCAGCAGTCGGGAGGGTAGGAACGAGCAGTACTTC
>TRBD1|TRBV6-5|TRBJ1-3|-
CASSNKRTGGNTIYF
TGTGCCAGCAGCAACAAACGGACAGGAGGTAACACCATATATTTT
>-|TRBV27|TRBJ2-7|-
CASSFYLSYEQYF
TGTGCCAGCAGTTTTTATCTCTCCTACGAGCAGTACTTC
>TRBD1|TRBV19|TRBJ2-2|-
CASSRDREVSGELFF
TGTGCCAGTAGCCGGGACAGGGAGGTGTCCGGGGAGCTGTTTTTT
>-|TRBV7-9|TRBJ1-2|-
CASSPLVGGGYTF
TGTGCCAGCAGCCCGTTGGTGGGAGGCGGCTACACCTTC
>-|TRBV30|TRBJ1-2|-
CAWSVQPAGGYTF
TGTGCCTGGAGTGTCCAGCCGGCGGGCGGCTACACCTTC
>-|TRBV28|TRBJ2-7|-
CASRPHGQNYEQYF
TGTGCCAGCAGACCACATGGACAGAACTACGAGCAGTACTTC
>-|TRBV2|TRBJ1-5|-
CASTGQLEQPQHF
TGTGCCAGCACCGGACAGTTAGAACAGCCCCAGCATTTT
>-|TRBV4-2|TRBJ2-2|-
CASSQASTGELFF
TGTGCCAGCAGCCAAGCTAGCACCGGGGAGCTGTTTTTT
>-|TRBV27|TRBJ1-2|-
CASSRGSGYGYTF
TGTGCCAGCAGTCGCGGGTCAGGCTATGGCTACACCTTC
>TRBD1|TRBV5-1|TRBJ1-1|-
CASSGGQQNTEAFF
TGCGCCAGCAGCGGGGGACAGCAGAACACTGAAGCTTTCTTT
>TRBD2|TRBV5-1|TRBJ2-1|-
CASSSKRGAGSYNEQFF
TGCGCCAGCAGCTCTAAGCGGGGGGCTGGATCCTACAATGAGCAGTTCTTC
>-|TRBV18|TRBJ1-6|-
CASSPGGLSVDNSPLHF
TGTGCCAGCTCCCCGGGGGGGCTGTCGGTTGATAATTCACCCCTCCACTTT
>-|TRBV7-8|TRBJ1-5|-
CASSLEGGSQPQHF
TGTGCCAGCAGCTTAGAAGGGGGAAGTCAGCCCCAGCATTTT
>TRBD1|TRBV5-1|TRBJ1-3|-
CASSTGQGQGNTIYF
TGCGCCAGCAGCACAGGACAGGGGCAAGGAAACACCATATATTTT
>-|TRBV6-5|TRBJ2-5|-
CASSLGLGGAQYF
TGTGCCAGCAGCCTCGGACTGGGGGGTGCCCAGTACTTC
>-|TRBV4-2|TRBJ2-7|-
CASSPRLGTYEQYF
TGTGCCAGCAGCCCCCGACTAGGCACCTACGAGCAGTACTTC
>TRBD1|TRBV27|TRBJ1-2|once
CASRRQGSNYGYTF
TGTGCCAGCAGACGACAGGGTTCCAACTATGGCTACACCTTC
>TRBD1|TRBV9|TRBJ2-5|-
CASSIGTGPQETQYF
TGTGCCAGCAGCATCGGGACAGGGCCCCAAGAGACCCAGTACTTC
>-|TRBV7-9|TRBJ1-5|few
CASSQDNQPQHF
TGTGCCAGCAGCCAGGACAATCAGCCCCAGCATTTT
>TRBD1|TRBV19|TRBJ2-3|-
CASSLLQGRDTQYF
TGTGCCAGTAGTCTCTTACAGGGGCGGGATACGCAGTATTTT
>TRBD1|TRBV10-2|TRBJ1-2|-
CASNRDRVGSDYGYTF
TGCGCCAGCAACCGGGACAGGGTAGGATCAGACTATGGCTACACCTTC
>TRBD1|TRBV9|TRBJ1-2|-
CASSPSARDREGYTF
TGTGCCAGCAGCCCTAGCGCACGGGACAGGGAGGGCTACACCTTC
>TRBD1|TRBV6-5|TRBJ1-6|-
CASRDRGNSPLHF
TGTGCCAGCCGGGACAGGGGTAATTCACCCCTCCACTTT
>-|TRBV7-9|TRBJ1-2|-
CASSSTIGNRDGYTF
TGTGCCAGCAGCTCCACCATCGGTAACAGGGACGGCTACACCTTC
>-|TRBV9|TRBJ2-5|-
CASSVGWGRPETQYF
TGTGCCAGCAGCGTCGGATGGGGGCGCCCGGAGACCCAGTACTTC
>TRBD2|TRBV4-3|TRBJ2-5|-
CASSPTAGSGGFWETQYF
TGCGCCAGCAGCCCGACGGCGGGTAGCGGGGGGTTTTGGGAGACCCAGTACTTC
>TRBD1|TRBV7-3|TRBJ1-1|-
CASSATGGVSEAFF
TGTGCCAGCAGCGCGACAGGGGGCGTTTCTGAAGCTTTCTTT
>TRBD2|TRBV4-1|TRBJ2-5|-
CASSQDLAGGLETQYF
TGCGCCAGCAGCCAAGATCTAGCGGGAGGTCTGGAGACCCAGTACTTC
>-|TRBV28|TRBJ1-5|-
CASSLGGPVNQPQHF
TGTGCCAGCAGTTTAGGAGGACCCGTCAATCAGCCCCAGCATTTT
>-|TRBV19|TRBJ1-5|-
CASSPVIPASGPQHF
TGTGCCAGTAGTCCAGTTATCCCGGCCTCAGGGCCCCAGCATTTT
>TRBD1|TRBV4-3|TRBJ2-7|-
CASSRGNGQGYEQYF
TGCGCCAGCAGCCGAGGAAATGGACAGGGCTACGAGCAGTACTTC
>-|TRBV6-5|TRBJ2-1|-
CASYSYNEQFF
TGTGCCAGCTACTCCTACAATGAGCAGTTCTTC
>TRBD1|TRBV6-1|TRBJ1-2|-
CASSESPGLDRRGYTF
TGTGCCAGCAGTGAATCCCCGGGGTTGGACAGGCGTGGCTACACCTTC
>TRBD1|TRBV5-5|TRBJ2-7|-
CASNTDGSGQGAFEQYF
TGTGCCAGCAACACGGACGGGTCCGGACAGGGGGCATTTGAGCAGTACTTC
>TRBD1|TRBV18|TRBJ2-3|-
CASSQAGTGGTDTQYF
TGTGCCAGCTCACAAGCCGGGACAGGGGGAACAGATACGCAGTATTTT